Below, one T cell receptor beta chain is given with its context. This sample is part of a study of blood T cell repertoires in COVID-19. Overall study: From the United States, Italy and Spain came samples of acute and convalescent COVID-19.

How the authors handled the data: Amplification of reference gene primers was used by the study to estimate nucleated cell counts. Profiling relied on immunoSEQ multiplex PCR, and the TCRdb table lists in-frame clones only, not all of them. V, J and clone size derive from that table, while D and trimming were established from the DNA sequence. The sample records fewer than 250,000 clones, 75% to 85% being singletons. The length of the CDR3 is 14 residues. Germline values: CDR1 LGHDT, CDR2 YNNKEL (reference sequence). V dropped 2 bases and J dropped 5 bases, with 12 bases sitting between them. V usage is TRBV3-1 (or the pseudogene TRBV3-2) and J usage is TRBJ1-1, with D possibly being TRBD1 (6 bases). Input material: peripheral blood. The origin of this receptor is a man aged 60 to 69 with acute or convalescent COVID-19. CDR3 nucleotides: TGTGCCAGCAGCCAAAACAGGGCGATGACTGAAGCTTTCTTT. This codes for CASSQNRAMTEAFF.